This T cell receptor (beta chain) derives from a study of beta chain features in type 1 diabetes (dated by TCRdb to the late 2010s). With respect to the entire study: Patients and healthy donors did not differ in mean age, gender distribution, total cell number or subset yield. A total of 100 million to 110 million sorted cells were examined across all samples, and a strong correlation was observed between cell number per subset and RNA yield. In the study, TCRB repertoires of sorted circulating CD4+ T cell subsets from recently diagnosed type 1 diabetes patients were compared with those of matched healthy donors. Regulatory and stem cell-like memory subsets were isolated from only 8 patients and 8 healthy donors, whereas naive and central memory subsets came from all 30 or so donors. Overall results and qualifications from the work: In all four CD4+ subsets, TCRB CDR3 length was moderately but significantly shorter in type 1 diabetes patients. Only small numbers of individuals were included in the HLA sub-analyses, which left unresolved whether HLA type had any influence on TCRB rearrangement. Because cDNA was sequenced instead of genomic DNA, activated cells with high expression could be over-represented, although the groups did not differ in activation or CD3 levels. PCR might favor shorter templates, but patient and control samples were amplified and corrected together, so any skew would affect both groups equally. At VDJ recombination sites, patients with type 1 diabetes made fewer insertions and deleted more nucleotides, a pattern implying thymic rearrangement abnormalities. Naive, central memory and regulatory TCRB repertoires appeared to be more alike among patients than among healthy donors.

The CDR3 measures 15 amino acids from cysteine to phenylalanine. This entry keeps only the CDR3 DNA: 45 bases, framed from base 1. V trim: 4 bases; J trim: 0 bases; unmatched bases: 4. As encoded in the germline V gene (reference sequence), CDR1 is SGHNT while CDR2 is YYREEE. In regard to this clone: Its antigen remains unidentified. No much larger clonotype is one base removed from it; base qualities were not supplied.

A single peripheral blood draw of around 0.11 L on average was collected from each donor into heparinised tubes. A BD FACSAria II and a panel including CD45RO, CCR7, CD25, CD127, CD95 and CD27 were used to sort naive, central memory, regulatory and stem cell-like memory CD4+ T cells. A purity above 98% was achieved for all sorted populations. PBMCs were isolated immediately by Lymphoprep density gradient centrifugation and stained directly without culture. So that batch effects would be minimized, each experiment stained and sorted samples in pairs, pairing one healthy donor with one patient. The High Capacity cDNA Reverse Transcription Kit was used to reverse transcribe all of the isolated RNA, meaning that expressed TCRB transcripts were what got sequenced. Deep immunoSEQ sequencing was applied to naive, central memory and regulatory T cell samples, giving an average of around 3.4 million total reads per sample. After sorted cells were lysed in RLT buffer, RNA was extracted with DNase-treated RNeasy Micro or Mini kits, with the choice depending on cell number. To prevent cross-contamination, every cell subset was processed on its own, while patient and healthy donor samples were processed together. Using the immunoSEQ multiplex PCR, TCRB sequences were amplified from cDNA into 87-bp fragments spanning the CDR3 region. The amplicons were sequenced using the Illumina HiSeq platform. Per the original workflow: Synthetic template baselines were used to correct PCR bias computationally, reads within Hamming distance 2 were collapsed, and singletons that could not be merged were discarded. Reads were aligned to IMGT to assign V, D and J genes, CDR3 length, and insertions or deletions at six rearrangement sites. Clonotype counts were normalized to sorted cell number within each subset before computing true diversity and Gini coefficients with the tcR R package. Repertoire sharing was quantified using the overlap coefficient calculated on TCRB nucleotide sequences. As a proxy for the pre-selection repertoire, out-of-frame TCRB sequences from naive cells were analyzed. TCRdb took over this immuneACCESS table, retaining in-frame rearrangements with V and J assigned. Such tables are incomplete; in checked studies, under half of the missing clones stem from an unresolved V gene, and the remainder is unexplained. From that table come the V and J calls and clone size; the DNA was used to work out D and trimming. Here the sample has under 450,000 clones; approximately 14% occur a single time. The top ten clones comprise under 0.04% of the sample.

This receptor chain uses TRBV5-4 and TRBJ1-1; 9 nucleotides in the junction match TRBD1. The receptor was derived from a man between 25 and 39 years old in good health. The sequenced sample consisted of naive CD4+ T cells from blood. The cell subset or site label, read with the paper, signifies: true naive CD4+ T cells. CDR3 region: CASSGQGRLNTEAFF. The DNA sequence is given as TGTGCCAGCAGCGGACAGGGGCGCCTGAACACTGAAGCTTTCTTT.